Below, 18 T cell receptor beta chains from the same sample are listed, as sequenced in a study of control samples from healthy donors and cancer patients. Sequencing used immunoSEQ multiplex PCR; TCRdb keeps in-frame clones, though not all of them. Of 100,000 to 150,000 clones detected, 85% to 95% appear once; the ten largest clones hold approximately 0.58%. Sequencing was done on a sample of PBMCs. Source of these receptors: a man at least 80 years old with head and neck cancer.

V and J are TRBV29-1 and TRBJ2-2; 11 bases align to TRBD2. Germline trimming cut 4 bases from V and 4 bases from J; bases unmatched to any gene: 8. Per germline, CDR1 SQVTM and CDR2 ANQGSEA. The CDR3 runs to 16 residues. The CDR3 DNA reads TGCAGCGTTGTAGGGACTAGCGGTGGTGGCACCGGGGAGCTGTTTTTT. Protein product: CSVVGTSGGGTGELFF.

The rearrangement joins TRBV5-4 to TRBJ1-5; D is undetermined. The V end lost 2 bases, the J end lost 0 bases, and 3 bases lay between the germline ends. The CDR3 extends over 13 amino acids. Germline V CDR1 and CDR2: SGHNT, YYREEE (reference sequence). DNA for the CDR3: TGTGCCAGCAGCTTAGATAGCAATCAGCCCCAGCATTTT. Protein sequence: CASSLDSNQPQHF.

On this clone itself: Other DNA sequences in this sample translate to the same CDR3. V gene TRBV2 combines with J gene TRBJ2-7; 11 positions agree with TRBD1. With V trimmed by 4 bases and J by 2 bases, 7 bases remained unmatched. The CDR3 is 16 amino acids. Per germline, CDR1 SNHLY and CDR2 FYNNEI. CDR3 sequence (DNA): TGTGCCAGCAGTGGGGGGCCGGGACAGGGGGCCTACGAGCAGTACTTC. This translates into CASSGGPGQGAYEQYF.

The rearrangement links TRBV27 to TRBJ1-6; no reliable D call. CDR3 size: 16 residues. Germline lookup yields CDR1 MNHEY and CDR2 SMNVEV (reference sequence). Trimming left V 6 bases short and J 0 bases short, with 12 bases between. The CDR3 loop is CASRAALGSYNSPLHF. The CDR3, as DNA: TGTGCCAGCAGGGCGGCCCTCGGCTCCTATAATTCACCCCTCCACTTT.

The chain joins TRBV6-5 to TRBJ2-7; D not certain. The CDR3 extends over 15 amino acids. Trimming stripped 6 bases from V and 3 bases from J, with 18 bases between. Germline assignment: CDR1 MNHEY and CDR2 SVGAGI. In DNA form, the CDR3 reads TGTGCCAGCAGCGTCCGGGCCTACCCACTCTACGAGCAGTACTTC. It specifies CASSVRAYPLYEQYF.

In this sample, this clone turned up once. The rearrangement uses TRBV4-3 and TRBJ1-4, with 8 bases fitting TRBD1. Germline V gene sequence: CDR1 LGHNA, CDR2 YSLEER. J gave up 6 bases and V 1 base, and 1 base lay outside the gene matches. CDR3 length: 14 amino acids. Written as DNA, the CDR3 is TGCGCCAGCAGCCAAGCGACAGGGGATGAAAAACTGTTTTTT. Amino acids: CASSQATGDEKLFF.

The chain links TRBV13 to TRBJ2-1; 8 bases line up with TRBD1. Per germline, CDR1 PRHDT and CDR2 FYEKMQ (reference sequence). CDR3 length: 12 amino acids. Trimming at V came to 4 bases and at J to 8 bases, leaving 1 base not matched to a gene. The CDR3 sequence: CASSSDRDEQFF. The CDR3 DNA follows: TGTGCCAGCAGCTCGGACAGGGATGAGCAGTTCTTC.

The V gene is TRBV6-5, the J gene TRBJ1-6; D possibly corresponds to TRBD1 (5 bases). CDR3 size: 12 residues. Germline V lookup: CDR1 MNHEY, CDR2 SVGAGI. The V and J ends lost 6 bases and 16 bases respectively, with 16 bases between them. The CDR3 DNA follows: TGTGCCAGCAGCTTAAAATCGGGACCTCTCCACTTT. This translates into CASSLKSGPLHF.

The V and J genes are TRBV3-1 (or the pseudogene TRBV3-2) and TRBJ1-2, with D uncertain. The length of the CDR3 is 15 residues. Trimming removed 4 bases from V and 8 bases from J, with 20 bases in between. Germline V gene lookup returns CDR1 LGHDT and CDR2 YNNKEL (reference sequence). The CDR3 loop reads CASSPHGEQLGGYTF. The CDR3 nucleotides are TGTGCCAGCAGCCCCCACGGCGAACAGCTAGGGGGCTACACCTTC.

The gene calls are TRBV10-3 and TRBJ1-1; 10 nucleotides line up with TRBD1. Trimming took 10 bases from V and 3 from J; bases not matched to a gene: 14. CDR1 and CDR2 from the germline V gene are ENHRY and SYGVKD. This CDR3 contains 16 residues. The chain's CDR3 is CATATGGAVVYTEAFF. DNA of the CDR3: TGTGCCACCGCGACAGGGGGCGCGGTAGTTTACACTGAAGCTTTCTTT.

The V gene is TRBV12-3 or TRBV12-4, the J gene TRBJ2-2; D unclear. CDR3 length: 13 residues. V lost 2 bases and J 5 bases, leaving 6 bases between the germline ends. The CDR3 bases are TGTGCCAGCAGTTTACAAGTTACCGGGGAGCTGTTTTTT. It is translated as CASSLQVTGELFF.

The gene calls are TRBV12-3 or TRBV12-4 and TRBJ1-2; tentatively, D is TRBD1 (6 bases). Trimming stripped 1 base from V and 4 bases from J, with 7 bases between. CDR3 size: 13 residues. CDR3 sequence reads: CASSLVRGYGYTF. The CDR3 region has the DNA TGTGCCAGCAGTTTAGTCAGGGGCTATGGCTACACCTTC.

This clone appeared a few times. The V gene is TRBV5-4, the J gene TRBJ2-7, with TRBD2 as a possible D gene (5 bases). The CDR3 is 16 residues long. Germline V gene data show CDR1 as SGHNT and CDR2 as YYREEE (reference sequence). Between the trimmed V and J ends, which lost 1 base and 0 bases, there was a span of 14 bases. The CDR3 loop reads CASSLMRTSSSYEQYF. Written as DNA, the CDR3 is TGTGCCAGCAGCTTGATGAGGACTTCAAGCTCCTACGAGCAGTACTTC.

V and J are TRBV15 and TRBJ2-1, with 13 bases matching TRBD2. Looked up from germline, CDR1 is LNHNV and CDR2 is YYDKDF (reference sequence). The CDR3 loop spans 17 amino acids. V shed 3 bases, J shed 6 bases, and the junction held 8 bases outside the gene matches. The CDR3 protein is CATSRLLAGGAGNEQFF. In nucleotides, the CDR3 is TGTGCCACCAGCAGGTTACTAGCGGGGGGGGCGGGCAATGAGCAGTTCTTC.

CDR3 residues: CASSVLAGVGQETQYF. Here the CDR3 DNA reads TGTGCCAGCAGCGTACTAGCGGGAGTGGGCCAAGAGACCCAGTACTTC. The chain has TRBV9 and TRBJ2-5; 10 bases fit TRBD2. The V and J ends lost 1 base and 1 base, in that order; junction bases with no gene match: 4. The V gene's germline CDR1 is SGDLS and CDR2 YYNGEE. This CDR3 comprises 16 residues.

CDR3 amino acids: CASSPDRGRSNQPQHF. The CDR3 DNA reads TGTGCCAGCTCACCAGACAGGGGAAGGAGCAATCAGCCCCAGCATTTT. V is TRBV18 and J is TRBJ1-5, with 8 bases lining up with TRBD1. From germline, CDR1 is KGHSH and CDR2 LQKENI. V gave up 2 bases and J gave up 1 base; unmatched junction bases: 4. This CDR3 is 16 amino acids long.

The chain is built from TRBV30 and TRBJ1-2; 7 nucleotides line up with TRBD1. In germline, CDR1 is GTSNPN, CDR2 SVGIG (reference sequence). CDR3 size: 18 residues. V was clipped by 3 bases and J by 4 bases; unmatched bases: 20. CDR3 amino acids: CAWSYPPEGAHRGYGYTF. The CDR3 coding sequence is TGTGCCTGGAGCTACCCCCCGGAGGGGGCGCACCGGGGCTATGGCTACACCTTC.

The rearrangement joins TRBV6-5 to TRBJ1-3; perhaps TRBD1 as D (6 bases). The length of the CDR3 is 13 residues. Germline V lookup: CDR1 MNHEY, CDR2 SVGAGI. The V and J ends lost 10 bases and 2 bases respectively, with 12 bases between them. CDR3 amino acids: CATRTGPGNTIYF. In DNA form, the CDR3 reads TGTGCCACTCGAACAGGGCCTGGAAACACCATATATTTT.